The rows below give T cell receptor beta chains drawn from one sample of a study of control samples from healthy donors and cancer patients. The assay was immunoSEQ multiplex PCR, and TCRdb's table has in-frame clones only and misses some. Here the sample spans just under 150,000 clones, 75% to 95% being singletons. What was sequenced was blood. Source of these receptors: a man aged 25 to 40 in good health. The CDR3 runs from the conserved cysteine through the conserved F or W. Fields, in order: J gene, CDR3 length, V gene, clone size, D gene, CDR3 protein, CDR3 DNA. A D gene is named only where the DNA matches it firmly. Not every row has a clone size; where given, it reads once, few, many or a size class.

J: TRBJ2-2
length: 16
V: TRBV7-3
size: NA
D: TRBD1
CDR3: CASSLSVSGGTGELFF
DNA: TGTGCCAGCAGCTTATCGGTATCAGGGGGCACCGGGGAGCTGTTTTTT

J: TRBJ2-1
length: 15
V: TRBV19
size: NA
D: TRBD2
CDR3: CASTFSGGAANEQFF
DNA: TGTGCCAGTACCTTTAGCGGGGGGGCAGCTAATGAGCAGTTCTTC

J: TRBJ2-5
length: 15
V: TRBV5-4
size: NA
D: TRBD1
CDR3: CASSFRTGGQETQYF
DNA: TGTGCCAGCAGCTTCCGGACAGGGGGGCAAGAGACCCAGTACTTC

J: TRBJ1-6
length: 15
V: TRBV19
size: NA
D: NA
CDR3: CASTPRGGVNSPLHF
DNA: TGTGCCAGTACCCCTCGTGGGGGTGTTAATTCACCCCTCCACTTT

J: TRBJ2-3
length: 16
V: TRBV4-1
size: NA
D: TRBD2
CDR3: CASSQDQGLATDTQYF
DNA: TGCGCCAGCAGCCAAGATCAAGGACTAGCCACAGATACGCAGTATTTT

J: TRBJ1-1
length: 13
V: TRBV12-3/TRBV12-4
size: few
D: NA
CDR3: CASSREMNTEAFF
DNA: TGTGCCAGCAGTCGGGAAATGAACACTGAAGCTTTCTTT

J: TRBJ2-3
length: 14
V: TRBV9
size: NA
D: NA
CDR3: CASSSVGSTDTQYF
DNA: TGTGCCAGCAGCTCAGTGGGGAGCACAGATACGCAGTATTTT

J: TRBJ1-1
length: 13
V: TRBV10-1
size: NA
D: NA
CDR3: CASSARLNTEAFF
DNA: TGCGCCAGCAGTGCTCGGCTGAACACTGAAGCTTTCTTT

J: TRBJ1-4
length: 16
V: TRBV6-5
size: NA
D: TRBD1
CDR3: CASSYQGGTGNEKLFF
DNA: TGTGCCAGCAGTTATCAGGGGGGGACAGGGAATGAAAAACTGTTTTTT

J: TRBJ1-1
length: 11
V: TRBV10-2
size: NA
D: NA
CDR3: CASRDSFEAFF
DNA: TGCGCCAGCAGGGACAGCTTTGAAGCTTTCTTT

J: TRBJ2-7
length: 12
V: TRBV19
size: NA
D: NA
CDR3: CASNTLSGEQYF
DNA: TGTGCCAGTAATACCCTGAGTGGGGAGCAGTACTTC

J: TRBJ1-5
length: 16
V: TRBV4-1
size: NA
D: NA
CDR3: CASSPSPGARNQPQHF
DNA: TGCGCCAGCAGCCCCTCTCCGGGGGCTAGGAATCAGCCCCAGCATTTT

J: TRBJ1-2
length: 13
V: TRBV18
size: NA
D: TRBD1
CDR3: CASSLGQDYGYTF
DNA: TGTGCCAGCTCACTCGGACAGGATTATGGCTACACCTTC

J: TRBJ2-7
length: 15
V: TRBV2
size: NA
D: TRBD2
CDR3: CASSTYGGGDYEQYF
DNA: TGTGCCAGCAGTACCTATGGGGGGGGTGACTACGAGCAGTACTTC

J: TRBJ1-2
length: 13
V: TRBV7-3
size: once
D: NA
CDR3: CASSPDGYYGYTF
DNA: TGTGCCAGCAGCCCCGACGGATACTATGGCTACACCTTC

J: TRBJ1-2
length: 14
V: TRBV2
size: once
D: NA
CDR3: CANSEAPPNYGYTF
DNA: TGTGCCAACAGTGAAGCCCCCCCTAACTATGGCTACACCTTC

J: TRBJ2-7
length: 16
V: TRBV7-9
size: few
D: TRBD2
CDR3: CASSSAVAGISYEQYF
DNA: TGTGCCAGCAGCTCGGCAGTAGCGGGGATTTCCTACGAGCAGTACTTC

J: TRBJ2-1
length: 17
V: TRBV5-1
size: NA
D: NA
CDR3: CASSSTGSTSSYNEQFF
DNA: TGCGCCAGCAGCTCGACAGGATCTACTAGCTCCTACAATGAGCAGTTCTTC

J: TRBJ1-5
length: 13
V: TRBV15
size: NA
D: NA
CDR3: CATSERGSQPQHF
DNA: TGTGCCACCAGCGAGAGGGGTAGTCAGCCCCAGCATTTT

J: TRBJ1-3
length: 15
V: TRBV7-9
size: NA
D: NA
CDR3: CASSLAGYSGNTIYF
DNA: TGTGCCAGCAGCTTAGCCGGATACTCTGGAAACACCATATATTTT

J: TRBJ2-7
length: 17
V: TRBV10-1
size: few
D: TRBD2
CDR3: CASIGLAGGPGFYEQYF
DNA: TGCGCCAGCATTGGACTAGCGGGGGGGCCGGGGTTCTACGAGCAGTACTTC

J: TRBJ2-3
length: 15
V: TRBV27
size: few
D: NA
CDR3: CASSLSGVSTDTQYF
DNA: TGTGCCAGCAGTTTATCAGGGGTTAGCACAGATACGCAGTATTTT

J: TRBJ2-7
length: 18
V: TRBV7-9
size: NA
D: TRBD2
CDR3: CASSLVGSGGTSSYEQYF
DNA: TGTGCCAGCAGCTTAGTAGGTAGCGGGGGGACTAGCTCCTACGAGCAGTACTTC

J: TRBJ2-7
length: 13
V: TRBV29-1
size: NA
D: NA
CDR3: CSGLAGVSYEQYF
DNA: TGCAGCGGCCTCGCCGGGGTCTCCTACGAGCAGTACTTC

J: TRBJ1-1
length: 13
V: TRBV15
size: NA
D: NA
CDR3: CATSGQMNTEAFF
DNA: TGTGCCACCAGCGGGCAGATGAACACTGAAGCTTTCTTT

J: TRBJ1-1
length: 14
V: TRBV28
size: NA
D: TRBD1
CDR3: CASSWTGTNTEAFF
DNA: TGTGCCAGCAGTTGGACAGGAACGAACACTGAAGCTTTCTTT

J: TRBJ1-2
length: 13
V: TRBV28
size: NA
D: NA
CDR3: CASTGGSGYGYTF
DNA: TGTGCCAGCACCGGGGGGTCAGGCTATGGCTACACCTTC

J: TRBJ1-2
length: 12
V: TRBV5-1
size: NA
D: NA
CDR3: CASSLADYGYTF
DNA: TGCGCCAGCAGCTTGGCCGACTATGGCTACACCTTC

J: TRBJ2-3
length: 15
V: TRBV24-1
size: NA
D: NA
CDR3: CATSDVDLGTDTQYF
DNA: TGTGCCACCAGTGATGTCGACCTGGGCACAGATACGCAGTATTTT

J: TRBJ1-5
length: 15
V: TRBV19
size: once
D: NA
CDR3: CASSIAGAGNQPQHF
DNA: TGTGCCAGTAGTATCGCGGGGGCGGGCAATCAGCCCCAGCATTTT

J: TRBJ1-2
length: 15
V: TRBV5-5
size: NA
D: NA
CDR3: CASSLGDGPNYGYTF
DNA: TGTGCCAGCAGCTTGGGCGACGGACCTAACTATGGCTACACCTTC

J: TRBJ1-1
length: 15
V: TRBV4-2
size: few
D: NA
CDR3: CASSQERGRRTEAFF
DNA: TGTGCCAGCAGCCAAGAAAGAGGCCGAAGGACTGAAGCTTTCTTT

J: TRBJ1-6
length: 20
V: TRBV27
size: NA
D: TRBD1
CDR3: CASSLWGTADLGGYNSPLHF
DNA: TGTGCCAGCAGTTTATGGGGGACAGCGGATCTAGGGGGCTATAATTCACCCCTCCACTTT

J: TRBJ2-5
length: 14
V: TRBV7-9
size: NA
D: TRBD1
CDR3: CASSPTGAGETQYF
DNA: TGTGCCAGCAGCCCGACAGGGGCGGGAGAGACCCAGTACTTC

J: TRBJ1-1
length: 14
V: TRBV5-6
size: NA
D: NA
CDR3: CASSRAGPNTEAFF
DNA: TGTGCCAGCAGTCGTGCGGGGCCGAACACTGAAGCTTTCTTT

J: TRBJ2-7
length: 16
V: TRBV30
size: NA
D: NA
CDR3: CAWSDIRTMSSYEQYF
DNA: TGTGCCTGGAGTGATATTCGGACCATGAGCTCCTACGAGCAGTACTTC

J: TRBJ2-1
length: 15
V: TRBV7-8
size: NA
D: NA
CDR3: CASSPQGLSYNEQFF
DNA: TGTGCCAGCAGCCCCCAGGGGCTCTCCTACAATGAGCAGTTCTTC

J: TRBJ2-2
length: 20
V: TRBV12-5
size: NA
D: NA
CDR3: CASGLVPGFTGARDTGELFF
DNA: TGTGCTAGTGGTTTGGTACCGGGGTTTACGGGGGCGCGGGACACCGGGGAGCTGTTTTTT

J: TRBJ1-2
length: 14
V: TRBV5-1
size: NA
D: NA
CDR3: CASSLETDTMADTF
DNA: TGCGCCAGCAGCTTGGAAACAGATACTATGGCTGACACCTTC

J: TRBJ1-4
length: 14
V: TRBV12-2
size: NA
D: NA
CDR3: CASRQTRVREKLFF
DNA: TGTGCAAGTCGGCAGACAAGGGTCAGGGAAAAACTGTTTTTT

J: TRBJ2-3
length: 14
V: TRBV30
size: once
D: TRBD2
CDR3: CAWSGGLAADTQYF
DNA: TGTGCCTGGAGTGGTGGACTAGCGGCAGATACGCAGTATTTT

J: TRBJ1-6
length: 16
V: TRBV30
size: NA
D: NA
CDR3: CAWSAGGSGYNSPLHF
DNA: TGTGCCTGGAGTGCGGGGGGGTCAGGATATAATTCACCCCTCCACTTT

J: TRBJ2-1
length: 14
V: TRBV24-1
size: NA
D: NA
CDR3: CATQRDVYRDEQFF
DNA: TGTGCCACCCAACGGGACGTATATCGGGATGAGCAGTTCTTC

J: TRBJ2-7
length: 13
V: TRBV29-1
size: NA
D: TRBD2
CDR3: CSGTSGISYEQYF
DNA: TGCAGCGGGACTAGCGGCATATCCTACGAGCAGTACTTC

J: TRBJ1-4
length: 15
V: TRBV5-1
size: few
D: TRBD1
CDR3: CASSGDRGTNEKLFF
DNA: TGCGCCAGCAGCGGCGACAGGGGAACTAATGAAAAACTGTTTTTT

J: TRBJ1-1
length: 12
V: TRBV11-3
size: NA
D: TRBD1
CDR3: CASSSGTGISFF
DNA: TGTGCCAGCAGCTCCGGGACAGGGATATCTTTCTTT

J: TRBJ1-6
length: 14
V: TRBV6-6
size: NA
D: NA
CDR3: CASSYGNRESPLHF
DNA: TGTGCCAGCAGTTACGGAAACAGGGAGTCACCCCTCCACTTT

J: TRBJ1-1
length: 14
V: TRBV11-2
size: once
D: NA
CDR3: CASSVPGASTEAFF
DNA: TGTGCCAGCAGCGTCCCAGGGGCCTCTACTGAAGCTTTCTTT

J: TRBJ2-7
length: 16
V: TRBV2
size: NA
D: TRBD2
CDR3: CASSVTSGGQSSEQYF
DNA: TGTGCCAGCAGTGTAACTAGCGGGGGGCAATCCAGCGAGCAGTACTTC

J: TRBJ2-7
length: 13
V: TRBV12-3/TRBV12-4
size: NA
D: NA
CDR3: CASRGTDSYEQYF
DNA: TGTGCCAGCCGCGGGACGGATTCCTACGAGCAGTACTTC

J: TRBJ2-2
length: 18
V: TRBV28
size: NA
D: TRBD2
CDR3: CASSTLFGGGPNTGELFF
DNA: TGTGCCAGCAGTACTCTTTTTGGCGGGGGTCCCAACACCGGGGAGCTGTTTTTT

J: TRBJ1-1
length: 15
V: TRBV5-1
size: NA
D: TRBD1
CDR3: CASSARTGGNTEAFF
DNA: TGCGCCAGCAGCGCAAGGACAGGGGGCAACACTGAAGCTTTCTTT

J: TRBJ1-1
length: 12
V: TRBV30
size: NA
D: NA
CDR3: CAWSVRAPEAFF
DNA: TGTGCCTGGAGTGTAAGGGCTCCTGAAGCTTTCTTT

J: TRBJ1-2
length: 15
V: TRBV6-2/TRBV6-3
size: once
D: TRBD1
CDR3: CASSYDRGAGYGYTF
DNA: TGTGCCAGCAGTTACGACAGGGGCGCAGGCTATGGCTACACCTTC